This T cell receptor beta chain was recovered during a study of a mutant IDH1 vaccine in newly diagnosed glioma. With respect to this clone: What it recognizes is unknown.

Time point defined: baseline, week 1 (first vaccination visit). The treatment denotes: pre-vaccination baseline after standard-of-care therapy. Germline V gene sequence: CDR1 SGHAT, CDR2 FQNNGV. Trimming cost V 5 bases and J 0 bases, with 13 bases left between them. CDR3 size: 15 residues. Study outcomes and limitations: Pseudoprogression apparently lacked any relation to changes in top peripheral T cell clonotypes.

Here immunoSEQ multiplex PCR was the method, and the copy in TCRdb shows in-frame clones only, minus some. The profile shows tens of thousands of clones, 88% of them singletons. V is TRBV11-2 and J is TRBJ1-1; D is perhaps TRBD1 (5 bases). This clonotype was obtained from a woman in her 40s with glioma. Sample: PBMCs, taken from a glioma patient treated with radiotherapy, temozolomide or both. CDR3 coding DNA: TGTGCCAGCAGCATAAGACAGCGCCTGAACACTGAAGCTTTCTTT. It is translated as CASSIRQRLNTEAFF.